A selection of T cell receptor beta chains follows, all from one sample in a study of T cells in localized non-small cell lung cancer. The assay was immunoSEQ multiplex PCR, and TCRdb's table has in-frame clones only and misses some. The table has over 40,000 clones, about 88% seen once. This specimen was peripheral blood, taken before any cancer treatment. The receptor source for this set is a woman aged 18-49 years with stage III lung adenocarcinoma. Each CDR3 is given with its conserved first and last residue. A D gene is named only where the DNA matches it firmly. The size field is filled for only some rows; it gives once, few, many or a size class.

DNA	CDR3	V	size	D	J
TGTGCCAGCACCCTAGCGGGCGCGTCTCTAAAAGAGACCCAGTACTTC	CASTLAGASLKETQYF	TRBV7-9	-	TRBD2	TRBJ2-5
TGTGCCTGGAGTGCGGACAGGGTCACTGAAGCTTTCTTT	CAWSADRVTEAFF	TRBV30	few	TRBD1	TRBJ1-1
TGTGCCACCAGCAGAAAGACGGGTGTTGATACGCAGTATTTT	CATSRKTGVDTQYF	TRBV15	-	-	TRBJ2-3
TGTGCCAGCAGCTTGCGGGCAGGGCGGTTCAATGAGCAGTTCTTC	CASSLRAGRFNEQFF	TRBV11-3	-	-	TRBJ2-1
TGTGCCAGCAGCTTTTGGGGGCAGACCTACGAGCAGTACTTC	CASSFWGQTYEQYF	TRBV5-4	-	-	TRBJ2-7
TGCAGCGTTCAACAGGCCCCTGAAGCTTTCTTT	CSVQQAPEAFF	TRBV29-1	-	-	TRBJ1-1
TGTGCCAGCAGCCTTGGACTAGCGGGGGGCTACAATGAGCAGTTCTTC	CASSLGLAGGYNEQFF	TRBV9	-	TRBD2	TRBJ2-1
TGTGCCAGCAGCGTTTCGACAGGGATAATGGACACTGAAGCTTTCTTT	CASSVSTGIMDTEAFF	TRBV9	-	TRBD1	TRBJ1-1
TGTGCCAGCAGCTTGACAGGGAGCTCCTACGAGCAGTACTTC	CASSLTGSSYEQYF	TRBV7-2	-	TRBD1	TRBJ2-7
TGTGCCAGCAGCCAAGCCGGCCGGGCAGGGACCCTTACTAACTATGGCTACACCTTC	CASSQAGRAGTLTNYGYTF	TRBV14	-	-	TRBJ1-2
TGTGCCAGCAGCTTCGGACTAGCGGGGACCACAGATACGCAGTATTTT	CASSFGLAGTTDTQYF	TRBV7-2	-	TRBD2	TRBJ2-3
TGCGCCAGCAGCGCAACAGGCGGCCGGGGAAACACCATATATTTT	CASSATGGRGNTIYF	TRBV5-1	-	-	TRBJ1-3
TGTGCCAGCATTCGGACTAGCGGGGGGGTAAACAATGAGCAGTTCTTC	CASIRTSGGVNNEQFF	TRBV6-6	-	TRBD2	TRBJ2-1
TGTGCCAGCAGTGATCTAGCGGGGGCCCCGACCCAGTACTTC	CASSDLAGAPTQYF	TRBV25-1	-	TRBD2	TRBJ2-5
TGCGCCAGCAGCCCCCGGACGGATTCAGAGACCCAGTACTTC	CASSPRTDSETQYF	TRBV5-1	-	-	TRBJ2-5
TGTGCCAGCAGTGAAGGGGCAGCTGAAGCTTTCTTT	CASSEGAAEAFF	TRBV2	-	-	TRBJ1-1
TGTGCCAGCAGCGCAAGGGGGGGAAAGAACTATGGCTACACCTTC	CASSARGGKNYGYTF	TRBV7-2	-	-	TRBJ1-2
TGTGCCAGCAGCTTGATATACCGGGCCCAGTCCTCTAACTATGGCTACACCTTC	CASSLIYRAQSSNYGYTF	TRBV7-8	once	-	TRBJ1-2
TGCGCCAGCAGCTTGGCAACTGGGACACAGGGTCAGGGCTACACCTTC	CASSLATGTQGQGYTF	TRBV5-1	-	-	TRBJ1-2
TGTGCCAGCAGCTATACTCGGGGGGGCCGGGCGGAGACCCAGTACTTC	CASSYTRGGRAETQYF	TRBV7-2	-	TRBD2	TRBJ2-5
TGTGCCAGCAGCTATAGACAGGGTCGGGGCTACACCTTC	CASSYRQGRGYTF	TRBV7-9	-	TRBD1	TRBJ1-2
TGTGCCAGCGGCCGATCCGGGACAGGGAACACTGAAGCTTTCTTT	CASGRSGTGNTEAFF	TRBV7-2	-	TRBD1	TRBJ1-1
TGTGCCAGCTCCCCCGGGACAGGGGCCCAGGCCTCTGGAAACACCATATATTTT	CASSPGTGAQASGNTIYF	TRBV18	-	TRBD1	TRBJ1-3
TGTGCCAGCAGCAAGGGACAGATGAACACCGGGGAGCTGTTTTTT	CASSKGQMNTGELFF	TRBV5-4	once	TRBD1	TRBJ2-2
TGTGCCAGCAGCGCCACCGCTACCGGGACGGAGGCGCAGTATTTT	CASSATATGTEAQYF	TRBV9	-	-	TRBJ2-3
TGTGCCAGCAGTGGAGGGCCCTGGTACGAGCAGTACTTC	CASSGGPWYEQYF	TRBV2	-	-	TRBJ2-7
TGTGCCATCAGCGGACAGGGGGCGCTAAACTATGGCTACACCTTC	CAISGQGALNYGYTF	TRBV10-3	-	TRBD1	TRBJ1-2
TGCGCCACGACAGCGAACACCGGGGAGCTGTTTTTT	CATTANTGELFF	TRBV5-1	-	-	TRBJ2-2
TGCGCCAGCACCAGGGGGGGACAGGGATACGAGCAGTACTTC	CASTRGGQGYEQYF	TRBV5-1	-	TRBD1	TRBJ2-7
TGTGCCAGCATGAGGAACGGCCTAGGCACCGGGGAGCTGTTTTTT	CASMRNGLGTGELFF	TRBV2	once	-	TRBJ2-2
TGTGCCTGGAGTTCCGTGAGATCGGCCGAGCAGTACTTC	CAWSSVRSAEQYF	TRBV30	-	-	TRBJ2-7
TGTGCCAGCAGTTCAGCCTCAAATCAGCCCCAGCATTTT	CASSSASNQPQHF	TRBV6-6	few	-	TRBJ1-5
TGTGCCAGCAGTGACGAGTTGGGTACGCAGTATTTT	CASSDELGTQYF	TRBV6-4	-	-	TRBJ2-3
TGTGCCTGGAGACCGACTCGCGGGGGGGCGGGTGAGCAGTTCTTC	CAWRPTRGGAGEQFF	TRBV30	-	TRBD2	TRBJ2-1
TGTGCCAGCAGCTTAGTTCCCAGGGTGCTAGCCAAAAACATTCAGTACTTC	CASSLVPRVLAKNIQYF	TRBV7-2	-	-	TRBJ2-4
TGTGCCAGCAGTGATTCCAGGGGGAGAGCTGGAAACACCATATATTTT	CASSDSRGRAGNTIYF	TRBV27	-	TRBD1	TRBJ1-3
TGTGCCAGCAGCTTAAGCGGGGGATACTATGGCTACACCTTC	CASSLSGGYYGYTF	TRBV9	-	-	TRBJ1-2
TGCGCCAGCAGCCAAGAAGGGCAGGGGGTCGGCGAGCAGTACTTC	CASSQEGQGVGEQYF	TRBV4-1	few	TRBD1	TRBJ2-7
TGTGCCAGCAGCTCGTTAGTAAACCGACCGAATGAGCAGTTCTTC	CASSSLVNRPNEQFF	TRBV5-6	-	-	TRBJ2-1
TGTGCCAGCAGCTTAGGACTAGCGGGGACGGGAGAGACCCAGTACTTC	CASSLGLAGTGETQYF	TRBV7-9	-	TRBD2	TRBJ2-5
TGTGCCAGTAGGGATGCAGGGGGCTCTCCCCTCCACTTT	CASRDAGGSPLHF	TRBV19	-	TRBD1	TRBJ1-6
TGTGCCAGCACCCCGGGGAGGGAGGCAGATACGCAGTATTTT	CASTPGREADTQYF	TRBV5-4	-	TRBD2	TRBJ2-3
TGTGCCTGGAGTGTAGGTGAAAAACTGTTTTTT	CAWSVGEKLFF	TRBV30	-	-	TRBJ1-4
TGTGCCAGCAGCGCGGGACAGGGAAATCAGCCCCAGCATTTT	CASSAGQGNQPQHF	TRBV7-8	-	TRBD1	TRBJ1-5
TGCAGCGTTTCAGGGACTTCTGAAGCTTTCTTT	CSVSGTSEAFF	TRBV29-1	-	-	TRBJ1-1
TGCGCCAGCAGCTTGGCGTACAGAAACAATGAGCAGTTCTTC	CASSLAYRNNEQFF	TRBV5-1	-	-	TRBJ2-1
TGTGCCAGCAGCTTGATAGGGGGCTCCTACAATGAGCAGTTCTTC	CASSLIGGSYNEQFF	TRBV5-4	-	-	TRBJ2-1
TGTGCCAGTAGTCCCGGACAGGGCCCTGGCTACACCTTC	CASSPGQGPGYTF	TRBV19	-	TRBD1	TRBJ1-2
TGTGCCAGCAGCTCCTTGGTGACAGGGGTAAACAATGAGCAGTTCTTC	CASSSLVTGVNNEQFF	TRBV5-4	-	TRBD1	TRBJ2-1
TGTGCCTGGAGGGTAGGGGAGGTCACCGGGGAGCTGTTTTTT	CAWRVGEVTGELFF	TRBV30	-	-	TRBJ2-2